This note documents a single T cell receptor (beta chain) sequence. What this receptor recognizes is not known. The record has no base qualities; no much larger clone is one base away. The record originates from a study of blood T cell repertoires in COVID-19 (dated by TCRdb to the early 2020s). Background for the entire study: Collaborator samples came from the United States, Italy and Spain and covered acute and convalescent phases of COVID-19. Deeply sampled blood TCRbeta repertoires from subjects exposed to, actively infected with, or recovered from COVID-19 were included in the dataset. The sample metadata nearly always contained a de-identified subject ID, COVID-19 status, age in years and sex. Where available, HLA class I and class II types were taken from metadata supplied by the sample provider and were not determined by assay-based typing. The prospective study material was composed of cDNA or gDNA derived from T cells, B-cell-depleted T cells, or PBMCs. Samples came from the ongoing ImmuneRACE study (first 160 participants) plus 1,254 subjects from 6 global collaborators. A freely available public database, intended as a resource for researchers studying the immune response to SARS-CoV-2, is where the repertoires were released.

The CDR3 covers 16 residues, taking in both the cysteine and the phenylalanine. Only CDR3 DNA is held: 48 bases, read in frame from base 1. From the germline V gene (reference sequence), CDR1 is SSHAT and CDR2 is FNYEAQ. Relative to germline, V is missing 6 bases and J is missing 2 bases, with 8 bases of the junction outside any gene match. Whole blood was collected in K2EDTA tubes by collaborating institutions according to the institutions' own protocols. For TCRbeta analysis, collaborator samples were shipped as frozen whole blood, as isolated PBMCs, or as DNA extracted from either sample type. Beyond this particular receptor, the publication reports: The amount of clinical and demographic metadata varied by source and participant and was provided uncurated.

TCRbeta CDR3 regions were amplified from genomic DNA by means of the immunoSEQ Assay, a bias-controlled multiplex PCR. In the authors' own workflow: The number of nucleated cells in each sample was estimated from the amplification of reference gene primers within the assay. To quantify the absolute abundance of each unique TCRbeta CDR3 rearrangement, sequence reads were collapsed and filtered. For each sample, productive Simpson clonality was calculated as the square root of Simpson's diversity index across productive rearrangements. TCRdb holds this immuneACCESS table with in-frame rearrangements only. Some clones are missing; in checked studies, unresolved V genes explain under half, and the rest has no known cause. V, J and clone size are taken as reported in that table, and D and trimming were inferred from the DNA itself. This sample lists about 86,000 clones; roughly 83% were detected once. Jointly, the top ten make up 30% to 35% of the sample.

Specimen: peripheral blood. The sequence was collected from a woman aged 80 or older with active or convalescent COVID-19. The chain couples TRBV7-7 to TRBJ2-2; 8 bases in the junction line up with TRBD1. CDR3 reads: CASSPGTGLNTGELFF. The DNA is as follows: TGTGCCAGCAGTCCCGGGACAGGACTTAACACCGGGGAGCTGTTTTTT.